What follows describes a single T cell receptor beta chain. Its specific antigen is unknown. No base qualities exist here, and no much larger clone lies one base off it. Library preparation employed the immunoSEQ multiplex PCR assay. What TCRdb holds here is the immuneACCESS table cut down to in-frame rearrangements. Part of the clones is not present; checked against another copy, under half of the missing clones reflect an unresolved V gene, and the others are unexplained. In this sample the table shows about 48,000 clones, 80% to 90% of which occur a single time. About 1.2% of the sample comes from the top ten. CDR1 GTSNPN and CDR2 SVGIG were looked up in the germline V gene (reference sequence). Germline trimming: 3 bases from V, 5 bases from J; junction bases outside gene matches: 9. From the cysteine up to the phenylalanine, the CDR3 has a length of 16 residues. Only CDR3 DNA remains: 48 bases, in frame from the first base.

This record belongs to a study of T cell changes during pregnancy in multiple sclerosis (dated by TCRdb to the late 2010s). Background for the entire study: The study examined how the T cell repertoire changed over the course of pregnancy in women with multiple sclerosis.

The sequence is built from TRBV30 and TRBJ2-5; 13 junctional bases match TRBD2. Sample: CD4+ T cells from peripheral blood mononuclear cells, taken in the second trimester of pregnancy. The source is a female donor with multiple sclerosis, enrolled in a pregnancy study. The DNA sequence reads TGTGCCTGGAGCCCGGGACTAGCGGGATCTGCGGAGACCCAGTACTTC. Translated, it gives CAWSPGLAGSAETQYF.